These T cell receptor beta chains were read from a single sample in a study of T cell responses to AZD1222 COVID-19 vaccine. Clones were sequenced by immunoSEQ multiplex PCR, and TCRdb holds only the in-frame ones, with some missing. The sample yields roughly 130,000 clones, about 94% seen once. The specimen was peripheral blood, collected on day 0 of AZD1222 vaccination. All receptors come from an adult in good health. Both conserved end residues are part of each CDR3. Fields, in order: J gene, clone size, D gene, V gene, CDR3 DNA, CDR3 protein. D genes are given only for firm matches. Clone size appears in some rows only: once, few, many, or a class for an expanded clone.

TRBJ2-2 - - TRBV6-4 TGTGCCAGCAGCTCTGAGGGAGGCACGAACACCGGGGAGCTGTTTTTT CASSSEGGTNTGELFF
TRBJ2-7 - TRBD1 TRBV14 TGTGCCAGCAGCCCCCGGACAGGGGGCTCTGTTAAGCGCGAGCAGTACTTC CASSPRTGGSVKREQYF
TRBJ2-6 - - TRBV4-2 TGTGCCAGCAGCCAAGCAGCAGGGATTAACTCTGGGGCCAACGTCCTGACTTTC CASSQAAGINSGANVLTF
TRBJ2-2 - - TRBV6-5 TGTGCCAGCCGAGGTACCGGGACCGGGGAGCTGTTTTTT CASRGTGTGELFF
TRBJ1-2 once TRBD1 TRBV5-8 TGTGCCAGCAGCTTTTCGGACAGGGTGTCTCCCTATGGCTACACCTTC CASSFSDRVSPYGYTF
TRBJ1-2 - - TRBV3-1/TRBV3-2 TGTGCCAGCAGCCAAGAGCAAAAGATGAGGCGACTTAACTATGGCTACACCTTC CASSQEQKMRRLNYGYTF
TRBJ1-2 - - TRBV30 TGTGCCTGGAGTGTAATGCAGGGCTATGGCTACACCTTC CAWSVMQGYGYTF
TRBJ2-3 - - TRBV11-3 TGTGCCAGCAGCTCAGGGGCGGGTACAGATACGCAGTATTTT CASSSGAGTDTQYF
TRBJ2-7 - - TRBV4-1 TGCGCCAGCAGCCAAGGGGCCCAGGGGCCCTACGAGCAGTACTTC CASSQGAQGPYEQYF
TRBJ2-2 once - TRBV7-3 TGTGCCAGCAGCTTGGTGCCCAACACCGGGGAGCTGTTTTTT CASSLVPNTGELFF
TRBJ2-2 - TRBD2 TRBV19 TGTGCCAGTAGTACCCGGGGACTAGCGGGAACCGGGGAGCTGTTTTTT CASSTRGLAGTGELFF
TRBJ2-7 - TRBD1 TRBV7-9 TGTGCCAGCAGCCCGGACAGGGGAAACGAGCAGTACTTC CASSPDRGNEQYF
TRBJ1-2 - - TRBV6-5 TGTGCCAGCAGTTACGGTCGAGTTGACAGGCCCATGAGCTACACCTTC CASSYGRVDRPMSYTF
TRBJ2-5 - TRBD2 TRBV3-1/TRBV3-2 TGTGCCAGCAGCCAAGTAACGGGAGGGCTTTTGGAGACCCAGTACTTC CASSQVTGGLLETQYF
TRBJ1-2 - - TRBV29-1 TGCAGCGTTTCGCACCGGGGCGGGTATGGCTACACCTTC CSVSHRGGYGYTF
TRBJ2-1 - - TRBV27 TGTGCCAGTAGCTTAGGGGGACGGAGCTCCTACAATGAGCAGTTCTTC CASSLGGRSSYNEQFF
TRBJ2-1 - TRBD1 TRBV19 TGTGCCAGTAGTATTCAGCGGACAGGTTACAATGAGCAGTTCTTC CASSIQRTGYNEQFF